This T cell receptor (beta chain) was retrieved from a study of PD-1 blockade in classical Hodgkin lymphoma. Every patient experienced relapse after autologous stem cell transplantation, and brentuximab vedotin exposure varied. Details on this clone: What it binds is not known.

The protocol was immunoSEQ multiplex PCR, while the TCRdb copy is restricted to in-frame clones and leaves out a portion. The sample includes 29,000 or so clones, around 70% seen only once; the top ten take roughly 3%. Overall study results and limits: Still unresolved is the cause of the repertoire differences, which may be disease activity or prior therapy.

Germline-derived CDR1 and CDR2 are SGDLS and YYNGEE. CDR3 length equals 16 residues. Trimming pared 0 bases from V and 0 bases from J, leaving 13 bases between. Sequenced here: peripheral blood mononuclear cells (PBMCs), sampled before the second cycle of nivolumab. The chain uses TRBV9 and TRBJ2-7; TRBD1 might be the D (6 bases). The receptor comes from a human donor with classical Hodgkin lymphoma. The CDR3 DNA sequence: TGTGCCAGCAGCGTAGCGCCCACAGGGAGCTCCTACGAGCAGTACTTC. Its protein product is CASSVAPTGSSYEQYF. Full variable domain (remainder filled in from reference TRBV9 and TRBJ2-7): DSGVTQTPKHLITATGQRVTLRCSPRSGDLSVYWYQQSLDQGLQFLIQYYNGEERAKGNILERFSAQQFPDLHSELNLSSLELGDSALYFCASSVAPTGSSYEQYFGPGTRLTVT.